This T cell receptor (beta chain) was obtained from a study of blood T cell repertoires in COVID-19 (dated by TCRdb to the early 2020s). Context from the whole study: Samples from collaborators originated in the United States, Italy and Spain and spanned both the acute and convalescent phases of COVID-19. Where HLA class I and class II types were available, the types were taken from metadata supplied by the sample provider, not from assay-based typing. The material from the prospective study consisted of cDNA or gDNA derived from T cells, B-cell-depleted T cells, or PBMCs. The repertoires were released in a freely available public database intended as a resource for research on the immune response to SARS-CoV-2. Deeply sampled blood TCRbeta repertoires from subjects exposed to, actively infected with, or recovered from COVID-19 were included in the dataset. Samples were obtained from the ongoing ImmuneRACE study (first 160 participants) and from over 1,000 subjects provided by 6 global collaborators. Nearly every sample came with metadata listing a de-identified subject ID, COVID-19 status, age in years and sex. What the authors observed across the whole study: The quantity of clinical and demographic metadata differed by source and by participant and was supplied without curation.

Participants in the prospective study were aged roughly 18 to 89 years, lived in 20 to 25 United States geographic areas, and enrolled through a virtual design. Cohort assignment in the prospective study relied on participant-reported clinical history from a screening survey and a study questionnaire. Exposed participants were defined as having been in contact with someone with a PCR-confirmed or clinician-diagnosed COVID-19 case within 2 weeks of study entry. In the prospective study, mobile phlebotomists collected whole blood, serum and a nasopharyngeal or oropharyngeal swab from each participant. Prospective study participants could optionally give additional blood draws and questionnaires over a roughly two-month period. Prospective study blood samples were shipped either frozen or at room temperature before DNA extraction. Counted from cysteine to phenylalanine, this CDR3 has 17 amino acids. Only the CDR3 DNA stays, 51 bases, in frame from base 1. The CDR1 and CDR2 encoded by the germline V gene (reference sequence) are LNHDA and SQIVND. Deletion took 4 bases off V and 8 bases off J, with a span of 23 bases between the germline ends.

TCRbeta CDR3 regions were amplified from genomic DNA by means of the immunoSEQ Assay, a bias-controlled multiplex PCR. Turning to the authors' computational methods: Within the assay, amplification of reference gene primers was used to estimate how many nucleated cells each sample contained. To quantify the absolute abundance of each unique TCRbeta CDR3 rearrangement, sequence reads were collapsed and filtered. Productive Simpson clonality was computed per sample as the square root of Simpson's diversity index over productive rearrangements. TCRdb took over this immuneACCESS table, retaining in-frame rearrangements with V and J assigned. Such tables are incomplete; in checked studies, under half of the missing clones stem from an unresolved V gene, and the remainder is unexplained. Clone size and V and J calls were adopted from that table, with D and trimming inferred from the DNA. This sample is represented by fewer than 300,000 clones; 82% of them were singletons. Of the sample, about 5% falls within the top ten clones.

Details on this clone: This clone's antigen is unknown. Base qualities are not provided; no much larger clone lies one nucleotide away.

Sequenced input: PBMCs or T cells enriched from blood (not recorded which). This TCR came from a middle-aged man who had been exposed to COVID-19. Here the chain combines TRBV19 and TRBJ2-2; tentative D gene TRBD2, with 6 bases matching. The CDR3 sequence is CASSNFGASAGRGELFF. The base sequence is TGTGCCAGTAGTAATTTTGGGGCCTCAGCGGGTCGAGGGGAGCTGTTTTTT.